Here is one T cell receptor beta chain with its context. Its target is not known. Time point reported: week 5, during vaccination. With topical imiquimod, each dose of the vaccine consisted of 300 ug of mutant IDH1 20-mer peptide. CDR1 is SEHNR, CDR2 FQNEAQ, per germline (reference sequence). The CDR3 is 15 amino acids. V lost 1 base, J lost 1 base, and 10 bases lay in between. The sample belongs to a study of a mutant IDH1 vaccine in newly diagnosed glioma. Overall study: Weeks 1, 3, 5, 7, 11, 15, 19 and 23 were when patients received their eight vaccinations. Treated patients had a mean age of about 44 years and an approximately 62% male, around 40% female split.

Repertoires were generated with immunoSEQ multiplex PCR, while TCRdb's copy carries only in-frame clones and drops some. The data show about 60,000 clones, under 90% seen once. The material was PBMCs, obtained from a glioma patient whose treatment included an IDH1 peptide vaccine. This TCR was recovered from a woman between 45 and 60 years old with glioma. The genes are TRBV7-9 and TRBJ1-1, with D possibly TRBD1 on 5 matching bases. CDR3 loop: CASSLGVGANTEAFF. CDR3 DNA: TGTGCCAGCAGCTTAGGGGTAGGGGCGAACACTGAAGCTTTCTTT.